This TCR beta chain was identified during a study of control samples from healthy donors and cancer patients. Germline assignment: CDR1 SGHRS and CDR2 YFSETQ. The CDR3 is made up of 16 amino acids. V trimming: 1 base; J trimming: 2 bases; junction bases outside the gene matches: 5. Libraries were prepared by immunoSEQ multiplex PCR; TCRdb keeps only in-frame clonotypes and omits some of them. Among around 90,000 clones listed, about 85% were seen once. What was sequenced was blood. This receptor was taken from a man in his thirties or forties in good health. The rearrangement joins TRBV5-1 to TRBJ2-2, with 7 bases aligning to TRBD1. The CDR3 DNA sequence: TGCGCCAGCAGCTTGACCCGGGACAGCAACACCGGGGAGCTGTTTTTT. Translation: CASSLTRDSNTGELFF.